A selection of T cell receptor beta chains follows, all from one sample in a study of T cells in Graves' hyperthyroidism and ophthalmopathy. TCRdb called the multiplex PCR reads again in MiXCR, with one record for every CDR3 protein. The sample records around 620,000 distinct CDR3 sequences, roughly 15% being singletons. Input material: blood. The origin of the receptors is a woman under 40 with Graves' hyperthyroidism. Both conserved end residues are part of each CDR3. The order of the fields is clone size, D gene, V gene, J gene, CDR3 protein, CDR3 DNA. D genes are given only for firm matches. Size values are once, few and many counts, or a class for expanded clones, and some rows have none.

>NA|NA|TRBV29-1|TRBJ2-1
CSALRPDRGANEQFF
TGCAGCGCTCTACGACCCGACCGGGGGGCCAATGAGCAGTTCTTC
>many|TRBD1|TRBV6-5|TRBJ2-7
CASSYRFLRDRDREQYF
TGTGCCAGCAGTTACAGATTTCTCCGGGACAGGGATCGCGAGCAGTACTTC
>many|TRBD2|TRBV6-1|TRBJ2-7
CASSPQAGGPHEQYF
TGTGCCAGCAGCCCACAGGCGGGAGGGCCGCACGAGCAGTACTTC
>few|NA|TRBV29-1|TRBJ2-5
CSVEEEGQPMPGETQYF
TGCAGCGTTGAAGAGGAAGGGCAGCCAATGCCGGGAGAGACCCAGTACTTC
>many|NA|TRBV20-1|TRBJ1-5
CSARTADQPQHF
TGCAGTGCTAGGACAGCTGATCAGCCCCAGCATTTT
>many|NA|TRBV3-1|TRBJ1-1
CASSQAGFGVAFF
TGTGCCAGCAGCCAAGCAGGGTTTGGGGTAGCTTTCTTT
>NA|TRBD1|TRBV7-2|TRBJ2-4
CASSQMPGQGEDIQYF
TGTGCCAGCAGCCAAATGCCGGGACAGGGGGAGGACATTCAGTACTTC
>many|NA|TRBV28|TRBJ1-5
CASSLADNQPQHF
TGTGCCAGCAGTTTAGCCGACAATCAGCCCCAGCATTTT
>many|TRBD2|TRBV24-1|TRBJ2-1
CATSDLRGSGTREEQFF
TGTGCCACCAGTGATTTGCGGGGTAGCGGGACCCGGGAGGAGCAGTTCTTC
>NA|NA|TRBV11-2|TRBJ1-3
CASSSRDYSSGNTIYF
TGTGCCAGCAGCTCCCGGGACTACAGCTCTGGAAACACCATATATTTT
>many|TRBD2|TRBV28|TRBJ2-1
CASSPTSGYYNEQFF
TGTGCCAGCAGCCCGACTAGCGGATACTACAATGAGCAGTTCTTC
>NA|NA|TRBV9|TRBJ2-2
CASSPSLAANTGELFF
TGTGCCAGCAGCCCCAGCTTAGCGGCGAACACCGGGGAGCTGTTTTTT
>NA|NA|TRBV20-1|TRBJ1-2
CSARSLTLNRTIYGYTF
TGCAGTGCTAGGTCTCTCACCCTAAACAGGACGATCTATGGCTACACCTTC
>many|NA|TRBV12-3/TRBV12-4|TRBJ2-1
CASSPTGLSYNEQFF
TGTGCCAGCAGTCCGACAGGATTAAGCTACAATGAGCAGTTCTTC
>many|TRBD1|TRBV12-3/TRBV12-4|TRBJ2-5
CASSLGQKETQYF
TGTGCCAGCAGCCTGGGACAGAAAGAGACCCAGTACTTC
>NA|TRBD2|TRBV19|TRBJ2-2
CASSGRAGLAGTGELFF
TGTGCCAGTAGTGGGAGGGCGGGACTAGCTGGGACCGGGGAGCTGTTTTTT
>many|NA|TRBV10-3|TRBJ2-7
CAIRDPGQSSYEQYF
TGTGCCATCAGGGACCCAGGGCAGAGCTCCTACGAGCAGTACTTC
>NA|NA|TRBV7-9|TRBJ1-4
CASSQQGATNEKLFF
TGTGCCAGCAGCCAACAGGGTGCAACTAATGAAAAACTGTTTTTT
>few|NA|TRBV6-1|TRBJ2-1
CASSEGISIGQVLRQFF
TGTGCCAGCAGTGAAGGGATATCGATAGGGCAGGTTCTACGTCAGTTCTTC
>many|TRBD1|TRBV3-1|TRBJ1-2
CASSPRGDGYTF
TGTGCCAGCAGCCCCAGGGGGGATGGCTACACCTTC
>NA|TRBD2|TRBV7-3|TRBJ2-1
CASSRQGLAGVREQFF
TGTGCCAGCAGCCGACAGGGACTAGCTGGTGTGCGTGAGCAGTTCTTC
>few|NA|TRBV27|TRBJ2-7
CTSSLRLASYEQYF
TGTACCAGCAGTTTACGTCTAGCGTCCTACGAGCAGTACTTC
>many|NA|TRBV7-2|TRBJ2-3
CASSIRRGTDTQYF
TGTGCCAGCAGCATTAGACGAGGCACAGATACGCAGTATTTT
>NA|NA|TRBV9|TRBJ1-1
CASSVGPGSNTEAFF
TGTGCCAGCAGCGTCGGTCCCGGTTCGAACACTGAAGCTTTCTTT
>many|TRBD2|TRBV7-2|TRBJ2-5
CASSPSGVQETQYF
TGTGCCAGCAGCCCTAGCGGGGTGCAAGAGACCCAGTACTTC
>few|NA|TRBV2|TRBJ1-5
CASRPGRGNQPQHF
TGTGCCAGCAGGCCGGGTAGGGGCAATCAGCCCCAGCATTTT
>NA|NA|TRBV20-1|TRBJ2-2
CSANIPARDTGELFF
TGCAGTGCTAACATACCGGCCCGGGATACCGGGGAGCTGTTTTTT
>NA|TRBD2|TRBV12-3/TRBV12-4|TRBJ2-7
CASSPSGGSQYF
TGTGCCAGCAGCCCTAGCGGGGGATCGCAGTACTTC
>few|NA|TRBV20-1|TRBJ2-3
CSARVGTFTDTQYF
TGCAGTGCTAGAGTAGGGACATTCACAGATACGCAGTATTTT
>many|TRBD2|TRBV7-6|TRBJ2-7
CASSRTSGYEQYF
TGTGCCAGCTCCCGGACTAGCGGCTACGAGCAGTACTTC
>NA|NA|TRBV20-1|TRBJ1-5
CSARIPGVGNQPQHF
TGCAGTGCTAGGATCCCAGGGGTCGGCAATCAGCCCCAGCATTTT
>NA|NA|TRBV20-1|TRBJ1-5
CSAFAGARNQPQHF
TGCAGTGCTTTCGCAGGGGCGCGGAATCAGCCCCAGCATTTT
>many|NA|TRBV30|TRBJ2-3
CAWVPDSTDTQYF
TGTGCCTGGGTCCCAGATAGCACAGATACGCAGTATTTT
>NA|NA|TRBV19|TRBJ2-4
CASSRLNDRVAKNIQYF
TGTGCCAGTAGTAGGTTGAATGACAGAGTAGCCAAAAACATTCAGTACTTC
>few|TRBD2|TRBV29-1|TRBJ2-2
CSVEPLAGVGTGELFF
TGCAGCGTTGAACCTTTGGCGGGAGTTGGCACCGGGGAGCTGTTTTTT
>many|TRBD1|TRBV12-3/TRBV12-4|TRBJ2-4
CASRPSTGDGIQYF
TGTGCCAGCAGACCGTCAACAGGGGACGGCATTCAGTACTTC
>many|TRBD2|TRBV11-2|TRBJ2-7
CASSFPGLPYEQYF
TGTGCCAGCAGCTTTCCGGGACTACCCTACGAGCAGTACTTC
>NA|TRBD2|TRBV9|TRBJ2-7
CASRTFGLAGSYEQYF
TGTGCCAGCAGGACCTTCGGACTAGCGGGCTCCTACGAGCAGTACTTC
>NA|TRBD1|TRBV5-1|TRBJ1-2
CASSSSGQAYGYTF
TGCGCCAGCAGCTCATCAGGACAGGCCTATGGCTACACCTTC
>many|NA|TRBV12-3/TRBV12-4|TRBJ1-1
CASSPRVDVNTEAFF
TGTGCCAGCAGTCCGCGGGTGGACGTGAACACTGAAGCTTTCTTT
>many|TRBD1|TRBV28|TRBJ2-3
CASSSRDRAAWLEGTDTQYF
TGTGCCAGCAGTTCTCGGGACAGGGCGGCGTGGTTAGAGGGCACAGATACGCAGTATTTT
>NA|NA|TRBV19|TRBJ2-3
CASSIGVTQYF
TGTGCCAGTAGTATTGGTGTTACGCAGTATTTT
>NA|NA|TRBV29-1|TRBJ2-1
CSASELIGRWSYNEQFF
TGCAGCGCCAGTGAGCTCATCGGGAGATGGTCCTACAATGAGCAGTTCTTC
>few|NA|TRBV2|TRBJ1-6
CASLYNSPLHF
TGTGCCAGCCTTTATAATTCACCCCTCCACTTT
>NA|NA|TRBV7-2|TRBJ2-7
CASSLDAGGLYEQYF
TGTGCCAGCAGCTTAGACGCCGGAGGACTTTACGAGCAGTACTTC
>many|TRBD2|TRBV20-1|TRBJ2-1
CSARGVGGWNEQFF
TGCAGTGCTAGAGGGGTGGGGGGGTGGAATGAGCAGTTCTTC
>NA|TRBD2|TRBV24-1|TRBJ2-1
CATRGGSQQFF
TGTGCCACGCGGGGGGGGTCGCAGCAGTTCTTC
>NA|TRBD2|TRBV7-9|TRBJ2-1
CASSLRTSGISYNEQFF
TGTGCCAGCAGCCTAAGGACTAGCGGGATATCCTACAATGAGCAGTTCTTC
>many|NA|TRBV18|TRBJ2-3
CASSPGRLGTDTQYF
TGTGCCAGCTCCCCTGGGCGACTAGGCACAGATACGCAGTATTTT
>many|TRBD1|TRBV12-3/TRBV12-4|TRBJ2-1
CASSLVWDRGRHEQFF
TGTGCCAGCAGTTTAGTTTGGGACAGGGGGCGCCATGAGCAGTTCTTC
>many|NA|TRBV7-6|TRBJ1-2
CASSLEENYGYTF
TGTGCCAGCAGCTTAGAGGAAAACTATGGCTACACCTTC
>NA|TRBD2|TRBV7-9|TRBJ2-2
CASSRLAGSHTGELFF
TGTGCCAGCAGCCGACTAGCGGGCTCTCACACCGGGGAGCTGTTTTTT
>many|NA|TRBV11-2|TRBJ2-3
CASSLAGTSTDTQYF
TGTGCCAGCAGCTTAGCCGGGACTAGCACAGATACGCAGTATTTT
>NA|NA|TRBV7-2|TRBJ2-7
CASSPPRDLGYEQYF
TGTGCCAGCAGCCCACCCAGGGACTTGGGCTACGAGCAGTACTTC
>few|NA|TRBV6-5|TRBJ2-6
CASSYADFSGANVLTF
TGTGCCAGCAGTTACGCGGACTTCTCAGGGGCCAACGTCCTGACTTTC
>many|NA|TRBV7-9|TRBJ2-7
CASSLGPEGEQYF
TGTGCCAGCAGCCTAGGACCTGAGGGCGAGCAGTACTTC
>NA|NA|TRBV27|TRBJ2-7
CASSAPGGSVYEQYF
TGTGCCAGCAGTGCCCCGGGGGGCTCCGTCTACGAGCAGTACTTC